Below, one T cell receptor (beta chain) is given with its context. Its antigen is still unknown. Primers included in the PCR were 60 Vbeta and 13 Jbeta primers. Sequencing was performed with immunoSEQ multiplex PCR; in TCRdb, only in-frame clones are kept and a portion is missing. The data contain tens of thousands of clones, around 72% of them seen just once; the ten biggest clones take up about 51%. The donors, nominally healthy at sampling, likely had unrecorded immune exposures. This specimen comes from a study of cytomegalovirus exposure and HLA in healthy donors. Study outcomes and limitations: Further analysis was carried out later, and it showed several of the most significant clusters appearing linked to common viral pathogens. When analyzed later, a missense DCLRE1C variant was found to be linked to TCR beta V- and J-gene trimming. The availability of immune exposure information extended only to CMV serostatus.

This CDR3 is 13 amino acids long. V was pared by 2 bases and J by 7 bases, with 14 bases between. Per germline, CDR1 GTSNPN and CDR2 SVGIG (reference sequence). The origin of this receptor is a man in his fifties in good health and CMV-seropositive. What was sequenced was PBMCs. The rearrangement joins TRBV30 to TRBJ1-2; possible D gene TRBD1, 6 bases. CDR3: CAWSTGWSGGYTF. The CDR3 coding sequence is TGTGCCTGGAGTACAGGGTGGTCGGGTGGCTACACCTTC.